This TCR beta chain was sequenced for a study of PD-L1 blockade in urothelial cancer. V was shortened by 2 bases and J by 2 bases, with 7 bases between the two germline ends. The CDR3 runs to 13 residues. Germline V gene sequence: CDR1 MGHRA, CDR2 YSYEKL. Sequenced by immunoSEQ multiplex PCR; TCRdb stores in-frame clones only, minus some. This table has around 41,000 clones, 85% to 90% appearing once. The chain is built from TRBV4-1 and TRBJ2-7; D not certain. The source material was PBMCs, sampled around atezolizumab (anti-PD-L1) treatment. The source is an older woman with urothelial cancer. The chain's CDR3 is CASSQQATYEQYF. In nucleotides, the CDR3 is TGCGCCAGCAGCCAACAGGCGACCTACGAGCAGTACTTC.